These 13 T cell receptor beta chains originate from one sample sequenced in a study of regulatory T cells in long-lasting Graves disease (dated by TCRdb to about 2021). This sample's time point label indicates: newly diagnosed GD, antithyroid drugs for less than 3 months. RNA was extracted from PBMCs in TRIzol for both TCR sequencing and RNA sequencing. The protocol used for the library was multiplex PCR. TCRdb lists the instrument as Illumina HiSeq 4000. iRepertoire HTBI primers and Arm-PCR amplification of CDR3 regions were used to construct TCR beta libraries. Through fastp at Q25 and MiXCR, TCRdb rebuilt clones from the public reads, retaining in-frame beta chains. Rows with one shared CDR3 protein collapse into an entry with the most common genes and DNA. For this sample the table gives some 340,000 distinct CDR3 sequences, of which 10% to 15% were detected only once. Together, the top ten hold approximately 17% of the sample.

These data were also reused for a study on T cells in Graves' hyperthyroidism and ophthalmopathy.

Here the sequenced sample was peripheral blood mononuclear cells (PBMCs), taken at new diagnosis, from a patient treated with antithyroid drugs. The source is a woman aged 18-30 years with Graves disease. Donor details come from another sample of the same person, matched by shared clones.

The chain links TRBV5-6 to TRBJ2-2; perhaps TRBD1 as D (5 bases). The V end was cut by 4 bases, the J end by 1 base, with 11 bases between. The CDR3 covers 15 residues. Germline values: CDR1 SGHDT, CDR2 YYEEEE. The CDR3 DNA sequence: TGTGCCAGCAGCACCCGACAGCAGAACACCGGGGAGCTGTTTTTT. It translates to CASSTRQQNTGELFF.

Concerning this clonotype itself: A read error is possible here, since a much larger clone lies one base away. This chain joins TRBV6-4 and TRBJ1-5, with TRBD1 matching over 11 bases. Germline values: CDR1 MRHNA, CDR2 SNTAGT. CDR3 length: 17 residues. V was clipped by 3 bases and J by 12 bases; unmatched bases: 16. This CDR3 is CASSEYGWDRGSSLQHF. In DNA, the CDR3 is TGTGCCAGCAGTGAATACGGATGGGACAGGGGGAGTTCGCTCCAGCATTTT.

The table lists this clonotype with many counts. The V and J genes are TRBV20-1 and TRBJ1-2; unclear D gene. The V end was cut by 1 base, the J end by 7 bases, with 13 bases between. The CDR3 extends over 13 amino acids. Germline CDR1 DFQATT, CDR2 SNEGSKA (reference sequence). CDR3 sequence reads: CSARVAPSSGYTF. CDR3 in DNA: TGCAGTGCTAGAGTGGCCCCCTCCAGTGGCTACACCTTC.

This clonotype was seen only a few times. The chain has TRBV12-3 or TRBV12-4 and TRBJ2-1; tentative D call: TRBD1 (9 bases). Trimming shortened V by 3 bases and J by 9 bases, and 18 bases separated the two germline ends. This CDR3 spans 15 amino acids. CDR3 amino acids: CASSFWDRAGGEQFF. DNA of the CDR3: TGTGCCAGCAGTTTCTGGGACAGGGCGGGAGGTGAGCAGTTCTTC.

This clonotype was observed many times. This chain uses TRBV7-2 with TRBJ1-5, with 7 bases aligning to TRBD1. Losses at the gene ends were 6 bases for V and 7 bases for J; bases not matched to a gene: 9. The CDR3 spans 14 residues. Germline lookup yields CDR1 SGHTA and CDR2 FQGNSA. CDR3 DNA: TGTGCCAGCAGACCCGACAGGGAATTCCAGCCCCAGCATTTT. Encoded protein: CASRPDREFQPQHF. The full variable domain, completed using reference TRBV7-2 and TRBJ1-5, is GAGVSQSPSNKVTEKGKDVELRCDPISGHTALYWYRQSLGQGLEFLIYFQGNSAPDKSGLPSDRFSAERTGGSVSTLTIQRTQQEDSAVYLCASRPDREFQPQHFGDGTRLSIL.

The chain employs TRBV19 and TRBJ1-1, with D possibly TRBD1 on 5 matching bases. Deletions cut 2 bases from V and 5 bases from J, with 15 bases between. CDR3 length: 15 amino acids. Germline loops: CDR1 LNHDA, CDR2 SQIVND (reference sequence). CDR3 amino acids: CASSISSGGSTEAFF. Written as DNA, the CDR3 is TGTGCCAGTAGTATATCGTCGGGGGGTAGTACTGAAGCTTTCTTT. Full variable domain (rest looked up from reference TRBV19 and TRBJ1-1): DGGITQSPKYLFRKEGQNVTLSCEQNLNHDAMYWYRQDPGQGLRLIYYSQIVNDFQKGDIAEGYSVSREKKESFPLTVTSAQKNPTAFYLCASSISSGGSTEAFFGQGTRLTVV.

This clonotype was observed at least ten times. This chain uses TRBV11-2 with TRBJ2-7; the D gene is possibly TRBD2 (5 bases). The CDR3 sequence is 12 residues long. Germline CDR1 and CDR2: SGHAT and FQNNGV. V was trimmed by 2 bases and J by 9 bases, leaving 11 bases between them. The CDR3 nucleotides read TGTGCCAGCAGCTTATCGAGGGCCCTGCAGTACTTC. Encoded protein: CASSLSRALQYF.

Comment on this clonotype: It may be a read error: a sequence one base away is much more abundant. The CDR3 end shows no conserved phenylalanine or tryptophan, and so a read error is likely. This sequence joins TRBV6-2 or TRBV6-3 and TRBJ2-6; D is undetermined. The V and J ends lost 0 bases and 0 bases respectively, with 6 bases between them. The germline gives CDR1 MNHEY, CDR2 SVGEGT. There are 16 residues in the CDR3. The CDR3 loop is CASSYSSSSGANVLTL. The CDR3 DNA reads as TGTGCCAGCAGTTACTCGAGCAGCTCTGGGGCCAACGTCCTGACTCTC.

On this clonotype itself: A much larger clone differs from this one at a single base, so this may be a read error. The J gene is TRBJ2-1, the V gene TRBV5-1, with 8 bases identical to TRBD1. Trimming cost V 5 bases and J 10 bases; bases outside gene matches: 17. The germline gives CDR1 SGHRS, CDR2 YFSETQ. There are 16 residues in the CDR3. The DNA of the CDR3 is TGCGCCAGCAGGAGACAGGGGAATTCCCAAACCTACGAGCAGTTCTTC. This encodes CASRRQGNSQTYEQFF.

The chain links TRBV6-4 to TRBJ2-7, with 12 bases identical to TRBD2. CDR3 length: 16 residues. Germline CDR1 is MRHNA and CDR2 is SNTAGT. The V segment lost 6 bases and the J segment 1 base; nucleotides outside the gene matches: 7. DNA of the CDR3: TGTGCCAGCAGACCTCGCGGACTAGCGGGATCCTACGAGCAGTACTTC. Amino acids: CASRPRGLAGSYEQYF.

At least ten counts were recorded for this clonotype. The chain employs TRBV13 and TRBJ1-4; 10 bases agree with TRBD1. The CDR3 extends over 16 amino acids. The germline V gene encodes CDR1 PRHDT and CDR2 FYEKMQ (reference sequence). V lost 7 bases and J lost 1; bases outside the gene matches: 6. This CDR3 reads CASTRTGGVTNEKLFF. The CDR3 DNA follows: TGTGCCAGCACCCGGACAGGGGGAGTAACTAATGAAAAACTGTTTTTT.

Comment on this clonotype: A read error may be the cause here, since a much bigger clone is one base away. Here the CDR3 DNA reads TGTGCCAGCTCACTGCCGAGACAAGAGACCCAGTACTTC. Translated, it gives CASSLPRQETQYF. This sequence joins TRBV18 and TRBJ2-5; D is unresolved. Per the germline V gene, CDR1 is KGHSH and CDR2 is LQKENI. Trimming pared 4 bases from V and 2 bases from J, leaving 8 bases between. This CDR3 has 13 residues.

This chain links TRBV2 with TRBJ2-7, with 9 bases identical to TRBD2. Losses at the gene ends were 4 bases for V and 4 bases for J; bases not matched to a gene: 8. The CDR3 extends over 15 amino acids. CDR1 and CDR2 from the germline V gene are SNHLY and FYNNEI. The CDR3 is CASSARGLASYEQYF. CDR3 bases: TGTGCCAGCAGTGCCCGGGGACTAGCCTCGTACGAGCAGTACTTC.